The next 10 T cell receptor beta chains were all read from a single sample in a study of shared clonotypes between healthy human individuals. The repertoire was sequenced with immunoSEQ multiplex PCR; TCRdb's copy has only in-frame clones and lacks some. The top ten clones hold more than 0.35% of a sample with 2 million to 3 million clones, 90% to 95% of them seen once. The sequenced material came from naive CD4+ T cells from PBMCs. Subset denoted: CD45RA+ positively selected. The receptor source for this set is a man between 18 and 35 years old in good health. Some clones in this sample may be carry-over from other donors' samples.

The chain joins TRBV28 to TRBJ2-7, with 7 positions matching TRBD1. The V gene end was trimmed by 6 bases and the J gene end by 1 base; junction bases not matched to a gene: 6. Germline V gene data show CDR1 as MDHEN and CDR2 as SYDVKM. The CDR3 extends over 14 amino acids. CDR3 nucleotide sequence: TGTGCCAGCAGAGGGTGGGACAGTTCCTACGAGCAGTACTTC. The encoded protein is CASRGWDSSYEQYF.

This chain uses TRBV7-9 with TRBJ2-7, with no clear D. Looked up from germline, CDR1 is SEHNR and CDR2 is FQNEAQ (reference sequence). Between the trimmed V and J ends, which lost 5 bases and 7 bases, there was a span of 12 bases. This CDR3 is 12 amino acids long. In DNA form, the CDR3 reads TGTGCCAGCAGCGGGTCCCACGAGGAGCAGTACTTC. It yields the protein CASSGSHEEQYF.

The chain is built from TRBV11-2 and TRBJ2-7, with TRBD1 matching 12 bases. V lost 0 bases, J lost 6 bases, and 3 bases stayed unmatched. Germline CDR1 is SGHAT and CDR2 is FQNNGV. This CDR3 comprises 15 residues. The CDR3 nucleotides are TGTGCCAGCAGCTTAGATGGGACAGGGGGCGGCGAGCAGTACTTC. As protein: CASSLDGTGGGEQYF.

The sample holds one count of this clone. The rearrangement joins TRBV6-1 to TRBJ2-7; D is unresolved. Trimming cost V 6 bases and J 2 bases, with 17 bases left between them. Germline CDR1 reads MNHNS; CDR2 reads SASEGT. CDR3 length equals 15 residues. CDR3 bases: TGTGCCAGCAGCTTTAGATCTCCAGGACCCTACGAGCAGTACTTC. Protein: CASSFRSPGPYEQYF.

V and J are TRBV7-3 and TRBJ1-6; 7 bases are shared with TRBD1. The J segment lost 2 bases and the V segment lost 0 bases, leaving 13 bases of the junction unmatched. Germline lookup yields CDR1 SGHTA and CDR2 FQGTGA. The CDR3 spans 20 residues. The CDR3 loop is CASSLTWGAEGATYNSPLHF. The CDR3 DNA reads TGTGCCAGCAGCTTAACCTGGGGCGCGGAGGGGGCGACCTATAATTCACCCCTCCACTTT.

The J gene is TRBJ2-7, the V gene TRBV4-1; no clear D. Trimming took 1 base from V and 2 from J, leaving 9 bases between them. The CDR3 has 14 residues. Germline V gives CDR1 MGHRA, CDR2 YSYEKL. The CDR3 protein is CASSQGGSAYEQYF. In nucleotides, the CDR3 is TGCGCCAGCAGCCAAGGGGGATCAGCCTACGAGCAGTACTTC.

The chain links TRBV18 to TRBJ2-5; 7 positions match TRBD2. Germline CDR1 reads KGHSH; CDR2 reads LQKENI. The CDR3 sequence is 16 residues long. V lost 3 bases to trimming and J lost 5 bases; unmatched junction nucleotides: 12. CDR3 coding DNA: TGTGCCAGCTCACCCCGGGGAGGGGATATGTTTGAGACCCAGTACTTC. This codes for CASSPRGGDMFETQYF.

V is TRBV5-4 and J is TRBJ1-1; 7 nucleotides line up with TRBD1. Germline CDR1 is SGHNT and CDR2 is YYREEE (reference sequence). This CDR3 is 15 amino acids long. With V trimmed by 2 bases and J by 5 bases, 9 bases remained unmatched. The CDR3 DNA follows: TGTGCCAGCAGCTTCCGGCAGGGGGGGAGGACTGAAGCTTTCTTT. This translates into CASSFRQGGRTEAFF.

About this clone itself: Relative to the germline gene, one junction end is altered; a read error may explain this. The chain is built from TRBV7-3 and TRBJ2-1; D not resolved. Germline V CDR1 and CDR2: SGHTA, FQGTGA. The CDR3 consists of 15 residues. For the CDR3, the DNA is TGTGCCAGCAGCCTAACAACGAGCTCCTACAATGAGCAGTTCTTC. The encoded protein is CASSLTTSSYNEQFF.

The V call is TRBV6-6, the J call TRBJ2-3; 11 bases line up with TRBD2. This CDR3 has 14 amino acids. From germline, CDR1 is MNHNY and CDR2 SVGAGI (reference sequence). The junction had 5 bases not matched to a gene; V was cut back by 10 bases and J by 2 bases. The CDR3 sequence is CATGTSGVTDTQYF. The CDR3 DNA reads TGTGCCACCGGGACTAGCGGAGTCACAGATACGCAGTATTTT.